The next 31 T cell receptor beta chains were all read from a single sample in a study of blood T cell repertoires in COVID-19. This table comes from immunoSEQ multiplex PCR, and its TCRdb copy is limited to in-frame clones, with some not included. The sample includes 45,000 or so clones, about 83% of them seen just once. Sequencing was done on a sample of peripheral blood. The receptors here all came from an older woman with acute or convalescent COVID-19.

The chain recombines TRBV24-1 with TRBJ1-2; 7 positions match TRBD1. Trimming took 4 bases from V and 3 from J; bases not matched to a gene: 7. CDR1 and CDR2 from the germline V gene are KGHDR and SFDVKD. This CDR3 has 15 amino acids. In DNA, the CDR3 is TGTGCCACCAGTGACCGAGACAGGGACCACTATGGCTACACCTTC. Amino acids: CATSDRDRDHYGYTF.

This clone was observed a single time. This chain links TRBV10-3 with TRBJ2-7; 8 nucleotides match TRBD2. This CDR3 is 17 amino acids long. The V gene end was trimmed by 3 bases and the J gene end by 1 base; junction bases not matched to a gene: 11. In germline, CDR1 is ENHRY, CDR2 SYGVKD. The CDR3 is CAISDRRKLAGSYEQYF. The CDR3 coding sequence is TGTGCCATCAGTGACAGGAGGAAGCTAGCGGGTTCCTACGAGCAGTACTTC.

This clone was seen only once. The rearrangement uses TRBV7-2 and TRBJ2-3, with D possibly matching TRBD2 (5 bases). Germline CDR1 SGHTA, CDR2 FQGNSA. V was trimmed by 5 bases and J by 2 bases, leaving 8 bases between them. The CDR3 spans 13 residues. The CDR3 is CASSRELTDTQYF. For the CDR3, the DNA is TGTGCCAGCAGCCGGGAACTCACAGATACGCAGTATTTT.

J is TRBJ2-1 and V is TRBV2, with D possibly TRBD1 on 5 matching bases. V was shortened by 2 bases and J by 4 bases, with 18 bases between the two germline ends. Germline V gene data show CDR1 as SNHLY and CDR2 as FYNNEI. This CDR3 has 17 amino acids. The CDR3 sequence is CASSEPPQGSGYNEQFF. Here the CDR3 DNA reads TGTGCCAGCAGTGAACCCCCGCAGGGTTCGGGTTACAATGAGCAGTTCTTC.

This clone was detected only a few times. The CDR3 loop is CASSQVGGVIMNEQFF. In DNA, the CDR3 is TGCGCCAGCAGCCAAGTGGGGGGGGTTATTATGAATGAGCAGTTCTTC. V and J are TRBV4-1 and TRBJ2-1; 7 nucleotides match TRBD2. CDR1 is MGHRA and CDR2 is YSYEKL in the germline V gene. V trimming: 1 base; J trimming: 7 bases; junction bases outside the gene matches: 10. The CDR3 consists of 16 residues.

The CDR3 reads CASSLSRTRDRGGYTF. The CDR3 DNA reads TGTGCCAGCAGCTTAAGTCGGACCCGGGACAGGGGGGGCTACACCTTC. The chain has TRBV7-9 and TRBJ1-2; 11 nucleotides line up with TRBD1. Germline V lookup: CDR1 SEHNR, CDR2 FQNEAQ (reference sequence). This CDR3 has 16 residues. V lost 2 bases to trimming and J lost 8 bases; unmatched junction nucleotides: 10.

The V and J genes are TRBV7-9 and TRBJ2-7; 7 bases line up with TRBD1. The J segment lost 0 bases and the V segment lost 4 bases, leaving 3 bases of the junction unmatched. The germline CDR1 and CDR2 sequences are SEHNR and FQNEAQ (reference sequence). CDR3 size: 14 residues. The CDR3 DNA is TGTGCCAGCAGCTCCCAGGGGGTCTCCTACGAGCAGTACTTC. Translating gives CASSSQGVSYEQYF.

CDR3 loop: CASSYRANTEAFF. The CDR3 nucleotides are TGTGCCAGTAGTTACAGGGCTAACACTGAAGCTTTCTTT. The chain combines TRBV19 with TRBJ1-1; D is perhaps TRBD1 (6 bases). This CDR3 is built from 13 residues. Trimming took off 5 bases at V and 2 bases at J, with 9 bases between the two ends. Germline V gene lookup returns CDR1 LNHDA and CDR2 SQIVND (reference sequence).

This clone was seen once. This rearrangement joins TRBV7-2 to TRBJ2-1; D is perhaps TRBD2 (6 bases). V lost 7 bases and J 5 bases, leaving 21 bases between the germline ends. Germline CDR1 reads SGHTA; CDR2 reads FQGNSA. The CDR3 loop spans 16 amino acids. The DNA of the CDR3 is TGTGCCAGCAACACTAGGCGGGGAACGGCGAACAATGAGCAGTTCTTC. This sequence encodes CASNTRRGTANNEQFF.

This clone was counted only a few times. This chain uses TRBV7-9 with TRBJ1-1, with D unresolved. The V gene lost 2 bases and the J gene lost 1 base, with 8 bases spanning the gap. The CDR3 contains 14 residues. Germline loops: CDR1 SEHNR, CDR2 FQNEAQ (reference sequence). The CDR3 protein is CASSLSTWNTEAFF. As DNA, the CDR3 is TGTGCCAGCAGCTTAAGTACATGGAACACTGAAGCTTTCTTT.

This chain joins TRBV3-1 (or the pseudogene TRBV3-2) and TRBJ1-1, with D tentatively TRBD1 (5 bases). The germline V gene encodes CDR1 LGHDT and CDR2 YNNKEL (reference sequence). This CDR3 spans 12 amino acids. Deletions cut 1 base from V and 8 bases from J, with 8 bases between. The CDR3 loop reads CASSQVAGEAFF. The CDR3 DNA sequence: TGTGCCAGCAGCCAAGTTGCAGGGGAAGCTTTCTTT.

The chain couples TRBV28 to TRBJ1-2, with TRBD1 identical over 7 bases. Trimming at V came to 6 bases and at J to 5 bases, leaving 15 bases not matched to a gene. CDR1 is MDHEN and CDR2 is SYDVKM in the germline V gene. The CDR3 has 16 residues. The CDR3 is CASSSNAHQGGYGYTF. The CDR3 nucleotides read TGTGCCAGCAGCTCCAACGCACATCAGGGGGGATATGGCTACACCTTC.

The DNA of the CDR3 is TGTGCCAACACAGGGTCGGGGAATGAAAAACTGTTTTTT. Translation gives CANTGSGNEKLFF. This chain joins TRBV7-3 and TRBJ1-4; perhaps TRBD1 as D (6 bases). Germline V gives CDR1 SGHTA, CDR2 FQGTGA. The V end was cut by 10 bases, the J end by 5 bases, with 14 bases between. The CDR3 totals 13 residues.

The V and J genes are TRBV28 and TRBJ2-3; 12 positions agree with TRBD2. CDR1 and CDR2 (germline): MDHEN, SYDVKM. The CDR3 runs to 16 residues. Trimming cost V 5 bases and J 2 bases; bases outside gene matches: 5. The CDR3, as DNA: TGTGCCAGCAGTCCCAGACTAGCGGGGGTCACAGATACGCAGTATTTT. It is translated as CASSPRLAGVTDTQYF.

The chain employs TRBV27 and TRBJ1-2, with a weak D call TRBD1 (6 bases). The V end was cut by 2 bases, the J end by 4 bases, with 8 bases between. The V gene's germline CDR1 is MNHEY and CDR2 SMNVEV (reference sequence). This CDR3 region has 13 residues. CDR3 DNA: TGTGCCAGCAGTTTAACAGGGACCTATGGCTACACCTTC. Translated: CASSLTGTYGYTF.

V usage is TRBV5-1 and J usage is TRBJ1-6; 9 positions match TRBD1. Trimming at V came to 3 bases and at J to 10 bases, leaving 8 bases not matched to a gene. The germline V gene has CDR1 SGHRS and CDR2 YFSETQ. The length of the CDR3 is 15 residues. The CDR3 loop reads CASSSYGGQGSPLHF. DNA of the CDR3: TGCGCCAGCAGCTCGTATGGGGGACAGGGATCACCCCTCCACTTT.

This rearrangement joins TRBV10-2 to TRBJ1-1; 10 nucleotides align to TRBD1. Germline CDR1 is WSHSY and CDR2 is SAAADI. This CDR3 is 17 amino acids long. V lost 7 bases, J lost 4 bases, and 15 bases stayed unmatched. CDR3 DNA sequence: TGCGCCAGCACTCCCCTCGGGACAGGGGCTCTTAGCACTGAAGCTTTCTTT. It encodes CASTPLGTGALSTEAFF.

In regard to this clone: The sample carries other DNA sequences with the same CDR3. The chain carries TRBV28 and TRBJ2-7; TRBD1 aligns across 7 bases. The germline gives CDR1 MDHEN, CDR2 SYDVKM. With V trimmed by 3 bases and J by 1 base, 6 bases remained unmatched. This CDR3 has 15 amino acids. Here the CDR3 reads CASSLAAGGSYEQYF. CDR3 nucleotides: TGTGCCAGCAGTTTGGCGGCAGGGGGTTCCTACGAGCAGTACTTC.

The V and J genes are TRBV10-2 and TRBJ1-1; the D is unclear. V was cut by 11 bases and J by 4 bases, with 17 bases left in between. Germline V gives CDR1 WSHSY, CDR2 SAAADI. The CDR3 loop spans 13 amino acids. The CDR3 loop reads CALSAYRGTEAFF. DNA for the CDR3: TGCGCCCTTTCGGCTTATCGGGGCACTGAAGCTTTCTTT.

In its sample, this clone was seen a few times. The rearrangement joins TRBV3-1 (or the pseudogene TRBV3-2) to TRBJ1-3; 7 positions match TRBD1. The junction had 7 bases not matched to a gene; V was cut back by 3 bases and J by 2 bases. CDR3 size: 16 residues. Per germline, CDR1 LGHDT and CDR2 YNNKEL (reference sequence). CDR3 amino acids: CASSQFYRGPGNTIYF. The CDR3 bases are TGTGCCAGCAGCCAGTTCTACAGGGGACCTGGAAACACCATATATTTT.

V gene TRBV15 combines with J gene TRBJ1-1; weak D call: TRBD1 (5 bases). The CDR3 sequence is 14 residues long. Trimming shortened V by 3 bases and J by 6 bases, and 14 bases separated the two germline ends. CDR1 LNHNV and CDR2 YYDKDF come from the germline V gene (reference sequence). The CDR3 sequence is CATSSRQRGPEAFF. The CDR3 nucleotides are TGTGCCACCAGCAGTAGACAGCGCGGCCCTGAAGCTTTCTTT.

This clone has a single count. This chain uses TRBV28 with TRBJ1-5; TRBD1 agrees at 9 bases. The CDR3 totals 16 residues. V lost 4 bases to trimming and J lost 6 bases; unmatched junction nucleotides: 10. Germline CDR1 reads MDHEN; CDR2 reads SYDVKM. CDR3 residues: CASSSTGGQGSQPQHF. DNA for the CDR3: TGTGCCAGCAGTTCGACGGGGGGACAGGGTAGTCAGCCCCAGCATTTT.

CDR3 DNA sequence: TGTGCCACCCAAAACCCGACTAGCGGGAGGGTTAGTGAGCAGTTCTTC. Residues: CATQNPTSGRVSEQFF. The V call is TRBV24-1, the J call TRBJ2-1, with 14 bases matching TRBD2. V shed 9 bases, J shed 9 bases, and the junction held 12 bases outside the gene matches. Germline assignment: CDR1 KGHDR and CDR2 SFDVKD. The CDR3 runs 16 residues.

The chain recombines TRBV6-6 with TRBJ1-5; D might be TRBD1 (6 bases). V lost 7 bases, J lost 1 base, and 17 bases lay in between. CDR1 and CDR2 from the germline V gene are MNHNY and SVGAGI (reference sequence). This CDR3 is built from 16 residues. The chain's CDR3 is CASTDPTGTSNQPQHF. For the CDR3, the DNA is TGTGCCAGCACAGACCCCACCGGGACAAGCAATCAGCCCCAGCATTTT.

This clone appeared once. The chain carries TRBV5-1 and TRBJ2-2; 7 bases align to TRBD2. This CDR3 region has 16 residues. Trimming at V came to 0 bases and at J to 4 bases, leaving 6 bases not matched to a gene. From germline, CDR1 is SGHRS and CDR2 YFSETQ. CDR3 sequence (DNA): TGCGCCAGCAGCTTGGGGGCGGGAGAAGGCACCGGGGAGCTGTTTTTT. Its protein product is CASSLGAGEGTGELFF.

This sequence joins TRBV4-1 and TRBJ2-2, with TRBD1 matching 10 bases. Germline CDR1 reads MGHRA; CDR2 reads YSYEKL. The length of the CDR3 is 15 residues. The junction had 5 bases not matched to a gene; V was cut back by 4 bases and J by 6 bases. The CDR3 loop reads CASSRGTGAAGELFF. The CDR3 DNA sequence: TGCGCCAGCAGCCGAGGGACAGGGGCTGCCGGGGAGCTGTTTTTT.

This clone showed up just a few times. For the CDR3, the DNA is TGTGCCATCAGCGCAGGGGGCCGAAGTCAGCCCCAGCATTTT. It specifies CAISAGGRSQPQHF. This chain connects TRBV10-3 to TRBJ1-5; 8 bases agree with TRBD1. The germline CDR1 and CDR2 sequences are ENHRY and SYGVKD. V lost 6 bases, J lost 6 bases, and 7 bases stayed unmatched. CDR3 size: 14 residues.

The chain combines TRBV2 with TRBJ2-3, with 7 nucleotides matching TRBD2. Germline CDR1 is SNHLY and CDR2 is FYNNEI. The V gene end was trimmed by 8 bases and the J gene end by 0 bases; junction bases not matched to a gene: 11. The CDR3 runs 16 residues. The CDR3 DNA follows: TGTGCCAGCGGGAGGGACGGGGGAGCTAGCACAGATACGCAGTATTTT. Translation: CASGRDGGASTDTQYF.

CDR3 DNA: TGTGCCAGCAGCTTGGAGGGTAGCGGGGGGGCCTGGGAGACCCAGTACTTC. Translating it yields CASSLEGSGGAWETQYF. The chain combines TRBV5-6 with TRBJ2-5; 11 positions agree with TRBD2. V shed 0 bases, J shed 5 bases, and the junction held 9 bases outside the gene matches. The germline V gene encodes CDR1 SGHDT and CDR2 YYEEEE. The CDR3 covers 17 residues.

This clone was counted a single time. Here the CDR3 reads CASRTDSYEQYF. The CDR3 DNA sequence: TGTGCCAGTAGGACTGACTCCTACGAGCAGTACTTC. The chain joins TRBV2 to TRBJ2-7, with D tentatively TRBD2 (5 bases). Trimming cost V 9 bases and J 0 bases, with 9 bases left between them. CDR1 is SNHLY, CDR2 FYNNEI, per germline. There are 12 residues in the CDR3.

The chain is built from TRBV5-4 and TRBJ1-1; a weak D match, TRBD1 (5 bases). Trimming stripped 5 bases from V and 4 bases from J, with 15 bases between. Germline V gene sequence: CDR1 SGHNT, CDR2 YYREEE (reference sequence). The CDR3 runs to 14 residues. The DNA of the CDR3 is TGTGCCAGCAGAAGAACGGGGGAGGGCACTGAAGCTTTCTTT. This translates into CASRRTGEGTEAFF.